This paragraph covers one TCR beta chain sequence. The target of this receptor is not known. Qualities for individual bases were not recorded, and no much larger clone is one base off. The protocol used for the library was 5' RACE. The instrument given in TCRdb is Illumina HiSeq 2500. A second PCR of about 6 to 11 cycles was performed with a sample-barcoded 5' primer and a J-beta primer mix. A template-switch 5' adaptor carrying 12 random nucleotides introduced a unique molecular identifier onto each TCR beta cDNA molecule. Each sample yielded at least 2.5 million CDR3-containing paired-end reads. First-strand cDNA synthesis was performed from all RNA using the Mint cDNA synthesis kit, with priming by a TRBC-specific oligonucleotide. All cDNA was treated with uracil-DNA glycosylase and then went through a first 18-cycle PCR with the universal primers M1SS and BC2_uni_R. Processing in the source paper ran as follows. Each sample was normalized by randomly selecting 1 million high-quality reads, each carrying a distinct molecular identifier. Instead of being binned into consensus sequences, reads that shared molecular identifiers were thrown out. MiTCR, run with a Q25 quality threshold and the strictest error-elimination algorithm, handled CDR3 identification, clonotype clustering and error correction. A nonparametric unseen species model with Euler transformation was used to estimate lower-bound total TCR beta diversity. TCRdb reran the public reads through fastp at Q25 and MiXCR, keeping productive beta chains. Duplicate CDR3 protein sequences are folded into a single record with the most common DNA and genes. The V and J calls were determined by TCRdb, not by the authors. This sample is represented by 780,000 or so distinct CDR3 sequences; roughly 50% of them were singletons. The top ten clones comprise roughly 26% of the sample.

The data stem from a study of blood T cells in healthy people across ages (dated by TCRdb to between 2015 and 2016). Background for the entire study: In model experiments, template switching captured roughly one uniquely barcoded TCR beta cDNA molecule for every two T cells. Age-related changes in TCR beta repertoire diversity were measured in the study by deep sequencing normalized with unique cDNA molecular identifiers. The donors were split into four age groups: young (average approximately 16 years), middle-aged (39), aged (roughly 60) and long-lived (82). Donors of different ages were randomly distributed across sequencing lanes to avoid experimental bias. Using the same blood draw, the study looked at two additional independent replicas of 1 million unique cDNA reads for two donors, one aged 18 to 30 and the other aged 80 or older.

On the study overall, not on this receptor specifically: The percentage of naive T cells measured by flow cytometry correlated strongly with observed TCR beta diversity. Because profiling used bulk unsorted PBMCs, naive and antigen-experienced compartments could not be compared conclusively. Compared with the aged group, the long-lived group had more naive CD4+ T cells, fewer expanded clones and increased TCR diversity, a pattern suggesting age selection. Observed TCR beta diversity per million T cells fell roughly linearly with age, and a significant reduction was already apparent by age around 39. The CMV infection status of donors was not known, potentially confounding age-related changes in expanded clonotypes. Estimates of total diversity from one million sequenced T cells were regarded as lower bounds and underestimates.

Systemically healthy Caucasian individuals from Russia, 35 to 50 in total and aged roughly 6 to 90 years, were included as donors. Each donor gave approximately 9.4 milliliters of peripheral blood, drawn into EDTA-treated Vacutainer tubes. Ficoll-Paque density-gradient centrifugation was used to isolate PBMCs, with at least 6.5 million obtained per sample. Total RNA was extracted from PBMCs with Trizol reagent, with at least 5 micrograms obtained per sample. For every donor, flow cytometry on a PBMC aliquot measured the percentage of naive CD45RAhigh/CD27high T cells. CDR1 and CDR2 are read off the germline V gene (reference sequence) as MNHEY and SMNVEV. The CDR3 sequence holds 15 residues, the cysteine and phenylalanine included. The retained sequence is limited to the CDR3, 45 bases, with the frame set at the first base. At the junction V is shortened by 4 bases and J by 4 bases, with 16 bases in between.

The specimen was blood. Here the chain combines TRBV27 and TRBJ1-1, with a weak D call of TRBD1 (6 bases match). The clonotype comes from a middle-aged man in good health. The CDR3 corresponds to CASSSSQGRTTEAFF. The DNA sequence is TGTGCCAGCAGTTCATCCCAGGGGCGGACCACTGAAGCTTTCTTT.